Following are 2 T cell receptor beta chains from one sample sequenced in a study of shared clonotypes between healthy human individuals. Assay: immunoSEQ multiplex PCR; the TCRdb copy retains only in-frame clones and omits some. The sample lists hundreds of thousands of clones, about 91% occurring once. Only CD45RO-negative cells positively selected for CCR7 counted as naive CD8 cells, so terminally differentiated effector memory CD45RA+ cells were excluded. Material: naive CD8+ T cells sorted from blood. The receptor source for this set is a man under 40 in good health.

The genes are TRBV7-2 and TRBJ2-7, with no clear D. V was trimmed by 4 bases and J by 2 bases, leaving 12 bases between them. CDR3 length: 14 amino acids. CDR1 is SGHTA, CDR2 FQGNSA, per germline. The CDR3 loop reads CASSSFGNTYEQYF. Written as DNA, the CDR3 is TGTGCCAGCAGCTCGTTTGGGAATACCTACGAGCAGTACTTC.

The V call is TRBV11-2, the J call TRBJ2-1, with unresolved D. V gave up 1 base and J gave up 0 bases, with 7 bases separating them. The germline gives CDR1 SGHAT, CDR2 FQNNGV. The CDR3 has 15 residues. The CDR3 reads CASSLVSSSYNEQFF. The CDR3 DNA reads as TGTGCCAGCAGCTTAGTAAGCAGCTCCTACAATGAGCAGTTCTTC.